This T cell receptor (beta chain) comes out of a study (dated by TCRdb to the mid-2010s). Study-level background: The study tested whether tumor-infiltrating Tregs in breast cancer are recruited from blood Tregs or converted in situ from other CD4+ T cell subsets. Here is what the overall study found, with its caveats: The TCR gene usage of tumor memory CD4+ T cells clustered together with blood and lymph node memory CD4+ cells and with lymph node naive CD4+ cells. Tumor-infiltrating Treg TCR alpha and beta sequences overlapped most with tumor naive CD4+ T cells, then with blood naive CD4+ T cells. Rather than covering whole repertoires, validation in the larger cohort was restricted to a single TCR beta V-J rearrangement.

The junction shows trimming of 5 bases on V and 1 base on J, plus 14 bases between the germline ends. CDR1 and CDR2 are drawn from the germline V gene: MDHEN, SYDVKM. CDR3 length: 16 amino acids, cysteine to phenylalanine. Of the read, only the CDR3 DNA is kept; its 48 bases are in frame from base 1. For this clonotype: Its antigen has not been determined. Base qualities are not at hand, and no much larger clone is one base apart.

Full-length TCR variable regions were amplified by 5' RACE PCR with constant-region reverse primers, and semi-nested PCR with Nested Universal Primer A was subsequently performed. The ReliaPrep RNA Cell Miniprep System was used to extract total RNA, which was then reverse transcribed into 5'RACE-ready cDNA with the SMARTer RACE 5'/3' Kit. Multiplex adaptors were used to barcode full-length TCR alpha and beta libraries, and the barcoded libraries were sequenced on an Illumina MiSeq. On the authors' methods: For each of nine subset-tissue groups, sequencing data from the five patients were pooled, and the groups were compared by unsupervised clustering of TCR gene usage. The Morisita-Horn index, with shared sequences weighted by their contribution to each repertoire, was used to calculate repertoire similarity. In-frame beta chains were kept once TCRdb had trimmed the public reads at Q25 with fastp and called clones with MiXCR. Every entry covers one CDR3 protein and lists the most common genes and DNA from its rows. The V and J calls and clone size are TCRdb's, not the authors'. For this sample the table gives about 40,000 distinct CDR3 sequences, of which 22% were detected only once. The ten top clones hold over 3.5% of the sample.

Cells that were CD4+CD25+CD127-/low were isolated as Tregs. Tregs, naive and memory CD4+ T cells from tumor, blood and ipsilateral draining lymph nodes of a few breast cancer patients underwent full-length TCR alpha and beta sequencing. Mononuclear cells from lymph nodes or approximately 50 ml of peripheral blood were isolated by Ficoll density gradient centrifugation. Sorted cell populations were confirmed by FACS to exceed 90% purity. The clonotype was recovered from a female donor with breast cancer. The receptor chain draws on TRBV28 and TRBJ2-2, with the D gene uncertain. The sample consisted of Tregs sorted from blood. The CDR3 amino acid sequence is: CASSPSRAKNTGELFF. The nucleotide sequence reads TGTGCCAGCAGTCCCAGCAGAGCAAAGAACACCGGGGAGCTGTTTTTT.